The rows below give T cell receptor beta chains drawn from one sample of a study of cytomegalovirus exposure and HLA in healthy donors. The table came from immunoSEQ multiplex PCR; TCRdb's copy has only in-frame clones and leaves some out. The sample holds some 140,000 clones, about 70% seen once. Sequenced input: PBMCs. Receptors originate from a man younger than 30 in good health and CMV-seronegative. Each CDR3 is given without its conserved first and last residue. A D gene is named only where the DNA matches it firmly. A clone size is listed for some rows: how often the clone was seen (once, few, many), or a class if it is expanded.

TRBV15	TRBJ1-4	TRBD1	.	ATSRGWTGPLGEKLF
TRBV5-6	TRBJ2-4	TRBD1	.	ASSAGQGDSQY
TRBV6-5	TRBJ1-1	.	.	ASKGGNTEAF
TRBV15	TRBJ1-3	.	.	ATSRAQGVTGNTIY
TRBV6-5	TRBJ1-2	TRBD1	.	ASSYDRALNGYT
TRBV19	TRBJ1-1	.	.	ASSIAGMNTEAF
TRBV11-2	TRBJ2-5	.	.	ASSLRETQY
TRBV19	TRBJ1-5	TRBD1	.	ASKGGLLGTGPAGYSNQPQH
TRBV6-5	TRBJ2-7	TRBD1	.	ASSGQGPVPYEQY
TRBV14	TRBJ2-7	TRBD1	.	ASSSHSGTDYYEQY
TRBV5-6	.	TRBD2	.	ASSLGGGSYYEQY
TRBV5-4	TRBJ2-6	.	few	ASSLRFLGANVLT
TRBV25-1	TRBJ1-1	.	.	ASSRLLNTEAF
TRBV7-9	TRBJ2-3	TRBD2	.	ASSSTSGGATDTQY
TRBV4-1	TRBJ1-5	.	.	ASSQDRARNQPQH
TRBV19	TRBJ1-5	TRBD1	.	ASSDRGIIYSNQPQH
TRBV5-1	TRBJ1-1	.	few	ASSLTSPPEAF
TRBV7-2	TRBJ2-1	TRBD1	.	ASSQGQTYNEQF
TRBV7-2	TRBJ1-6	.	few	ASSLGGNLINSPLH
TRBV13	TRBJ2-5	.	.	ASSLVDSQETQY
TRBV6-5	TRBJ1-5	.	.	ASSPIIADQPQH
TRBV11-3	TRBJ2-2	.	.	ASSLGLGGSTGELF
TRBV29-1	TRBJ2-3	.	.	SVESVAALPTQY
TRBV5-6	TRBJ2-2	.	.	ASSLLRELF
TRBV9	TRBJ1-2	.	.	ASSVDTGNYGYT
TRBV28	TRBJ1-5	.	.	ASSDGIDNQPQH
TRBV9	TRBJ1-1	.	.	ASSASEGVQAF
TRBV5-1	TRBJ1-2	TRBD1	.	ASSSGQGLNYGYT
TRBV2	TRBJ1-5	.	.	ASSDRGNQPQH
TRBV11-2	TRBJ2-3	TRBD2	once	ASSSNPGLAGGMDTQY
TRBV5-1	TRBJ1-2	TRBD1	.	ASSWTGGGNYGYT